The subject of this entry is one TCR beta chain. V trimming: 1 base; J trimming: 5 bases; junction bases outside the gene matches: 12. The CDR3 spans 18 residues. Looked up from germline, CDR1 is SGHAT and CDR2 is FQNNGV. The authors' processing: It was from reference gene primer amplification that nucleated cell counts were estimated. Generated by immunoSEQ multiplex PCR, the TCRdb table keeps only in-frame clones and is missing some. That table supplies the V and J calls and clone size; D and trimming were determined from the DNA. This table has roughly 410,000 clones, roughly 86% appearing once. This sample was taken from a study of blood T cell repertoires in COVID-19. About the study: The United States, Italy and Spain supplied acute and convalescent COVID-19 samples. T cells, B-cell-depleted T cells, or PBMCs provided the cDNA or gDNA that served as material.

Seattle cases were enrolled at active infection and followed longitudinally. The TCR originated in a woman aged 60-70 years with COVID-19, enrolled during active disease. This sequence joins TRBV11-2 and TRBJ2-2; 8 bases align to TRBD1. Sequenced material: peripheral blood. CDR3: CASSLVARQGARTGELFF. CDR3 nucleotide sequence: TGTGCCAGCAGCTTAGTGGCCCGGCAGGGGGCCAGGACCGGGGAGCTGTTTTTT. Complete variable domain (other parts from reference TRBV11-2 and TRBJ2-2): EAGVAQSPRYKIIEKRQSVAFWCNPISGHATLYWYQQILGQGPKLLIQFQNNGVVDDSQLPKDRFSAERLKGVDSTLKIQPAKLEDSAVYLCASSLVARQGARTGELFFGEGSRLTVL.